These 24 T cell receptor beta chains were all obtained from the same sample, sequenced in a study of T cells in Graves' hyperthyroidism and ophthalmopathy. Authors of the study amplified TCR beta CDR3 regions from RNA transcripts. The HTBI primer set was used in a first-round RT-PCR of the TCR CDR3. Each CDR3 protein is one row after TCRdb ran MiXCR on the multiplex PCR reads. The table has about 350,000 distinct CDR3 sequences, 18% seen once. The sample was blood. The receptors here all came from a middle-aged woman with Graves' ophthalmopathy.

Ten or more counts support this clonotype. The chain recombines TRBV6-5 with TRBJ1-2; 7 positions match TRBD1. Germline V lookup: CDR1 MNHEY, CDR2 SVGAGI. V was clipped by 0 bases and J by 4 bases; unmatched bases: 2. The CDR3 extends over 14 amino acids. CDR3 bases: TGTGCCAGCAGTTACTCGACAGGGCTCTATGGCTACACCTTC. It yields the protein CASSYSTGLYGYTF.

This clonotype was observed many times. The J gene is TRBJ2-5, the V gene TRBV12-3 or TRBV12-4; the D is unclear. The CDR3 runs 17 residues. Trimming removed 4 bases from V and 1 base from J, with 19 bases in between. CDR3 residues: CASSSGEWRYSQETQYF. CDR3 DNA: TGTGCCAGCAGTTCAGGAGAATGGCGGTACAGCCAAGAGACCCAGTACTTC.

This clonotype was counted ten times or more. This CDR3 is CASSFSGTGTYEQYF. The CDR3 nucleotides are TGTGCCAGCAGCTTCTCCGGGACAGGGACCTACGAGCAGTACTTC. The chain combines TRBV7-2 with TRBJ2-7; TRBD1 aligns across 9 bases. Germline V gene data show CDR1 as SGHTA and CDR2 as FQGNSA. V gave up 3 bases and J gave up 2 bases; unmatched junction bases: 5. This CDR3 contains 15 residues.

This clonotype has ten or more counts. The chain has TRBV24-1 and TRBJ1-1; D is ambiguous. CDR1 is KGHDR, CDR2 SFDVKD, per germline. CDR3 length equals 18 residues. V was trimmed by 0 bases and J by 0 bases, leaving 16 bases between them. CDR3 amino acids: CATSDLLAVPVMNTEAFF. The CDR3 bases are TGTGCCACCAGTGATTTGCTGGCAGTTCCGGTTATGAACACTGAAGCTTTCTTT.

This clonotype was seen repeatedly, ten times or more. The chain carries TRBV12-3 or TRBV12-4 and TRBJ1-3; D is unclear. This CDR3 region has 16 residues. Between the trimmed V and J ends, which lost 1 base and 3 bases, there was a span of 13 bases. The CDR3 sequence is CASSLGAGIGGNTIYF. CDR3 sequence (DNA): TGTGCCAGCAGTTTAGGGGCAGGAATAGGTGGAAACACCATATATTTT.

This clonotype showed up many times. The chain employs TRBV20-1 and TRBJ2-3, with 7 bases that match TRBD2. V shed 0 bases, J shed 6 bases, and the junction held 9 bases outside the gene matches. CDR1 is DFQATT, CDR2 SNEGSKA, per germline (reference sequence). The CDR3 is 15 residues long. CDR3 coding DNA: TGCAGTGCTAGAGATGCGGGACGGGAGGTTGATACGCAGTATTTT. Translating gives CSARDAGREVDTQYF.

The chain carries TRBV6-1 and TRBJ2-7; D is ambiguous. This CDR3 has 16 residues. Germline lookup yields CDR1 MNHNS and CDR2 SASEGT. Trimming removed 5 bases at V and 4 bases at J, with 21 bases between. The CDR3 reads CASSPPPLAMAYEQYF. The CDR3 region has the DNA TGTGCCAGCAGTCCCCCCCCCCTGGCTATGGCGTACGAGCAGTACTTC.

This clonotype appeared many times. V usage is TRBV29-1 and J usage is TRBJ2-2; tentatively, D is TRBD1 (5 bases). The ends were cut back, 4 bases at V and 5 bases at J, with 11 bases in the middle. This CDR3 has 13 residues. CDR1 is SQVTM, CDR2 ANQGSEA, per germline. The CDR3 spells CSVAGKGTGELFF. The CDR3 DNA reads as TGCAGCGTTGCAGGGAAGGGGACCGGGGAGCTGTTTTTT.

This clonotype was detected once. The CDR3 sequence is CASSLKIGSTEAFF. The CDR3 DNA follows: TGTGCCAGCAGCTTAAAGATCGGAAGCACTGAAGCTTTCTTT. The V call is TRBV7-2, the J call TRBJ1-1; D remains unclear. The germline CDR1 and CDR2 sequences are SGHTA and FQGNSA. V lost 2 bases and J 4 bases, leaving 11 bases between the germline ends. The CDR3 totals 14 residues.

This clonotype has ten or more counts. The V gene is TRBV27, the J gene TRBJ1-5; the D gene is possibly TRBD1 (6 bases). The CDR3 spans 15 residues. Per the germline V gene, CDR1 is MNHEY and CDR2 is SMNVEV (reference sequence). V was shortened by 6 bases and J by 4 bases, with 16 bases between the two germline ends. The CDR3 is CASSWGKGGNQPQHF. The CDR3 nucleotides are TGTGCCAGCAGCTGGGGTAAGGGGGGGAATCAGCCCCAGCATTTT.

Many counts were recorded for this clonotype. The chain uses TRBV6-1 and TRBJ1-1; a weak D match, TRBD1 (6 bases). Between the trimmed V and J ends, which lost 2 bases and 2 bases, there was a span of 9 bases. The CDR3 length is 14 residues. The germline CDR1 and CDR2 sequences are MNHNS and SASEGT. In DNA form, the CDR3 reads TGTGCCAGCAGTGAAATAGGGGGAAACACTGAAGCTTTCTTT. Amino acid sequence: CASSEIGGNTEAFF.

This clonotype was recorded many times. The CDR3 bases are TGTGCCAGCAGTGAAGTGTACACTGAAGCTTTCTTT. Translated, it gives CASSEVYTEAFF. This chain connects TRBV2 to TRBJ1-1; no clear D gene. This CDR3 spans 12 amino acids. CDR1 and CDR2 (germline): SNHLY, FYNNEI. The V gene lost 1 base and the J gene lost 3 bases, with 3 bases spanning the gap.

This clonotype was seen many times. This chain uses TRBV20-1 with TRBJ2-7, with D possibly being TRBD2 (6 bases). There are 10 residues in the CDR3. Germline CDR1 is DFQATT and CDR2 is SNEGSKA (reference sequence). The V and J ends lost 4 bases and 9 bases respectively, with 10 bases between them. CDR3 residues: CSAKVGGQYF. The CDR3 coding sequence is TGCAGTGCTAAGGTGGGGGGGCAGTACTTC.

Many counts were recorded for this clonotype. The chain uses TRBV27 and TRBJ1-1; the match to TRBD1 covers 9 bases. The CDR3 is made up of 14 amino acids. CDR1 is MNHEY, CDR2 SMNVEV, per germline (reference sequence). V was clipped by 6 bases and J by 5 bases; unmatched bases: 7. CDR3 DNA sequence: TGTGCCAGCAGGCCGGACAGGGGAGGAACTGAAGCTTTCTTT. Protein: CASRPDRGGTEAFF.

J is TRBJ1-5 and V is TRBV15, with D uncertain. The length of the CDR3 is 15 residues. Germline-derived CDR1 and CDR2 are LNHNV and YYDKDF (reference sequence). Trimming took off 0 bases at V and 6 bases at J, with 12 bases between the two ends. The CDR3 sequence: CATSRDSAPGQPQHF. CDR3 bases: TGTGCCACCAGCAGAGATTCGGCCCCGGGTCAGCCCCAGCATTTT.

V is TRBV12-3 or TRBV12-4 and J is TRBJ1-2, with D unresolved. The V end lost 6 bases, the J end lost 4 bases, and 15 bases lay between the germline ends. This CDR3 has 14 residues. CDR3 amino acids: CASSQTGFGYGYTF. The CDR3 DNA follows: TGTGCCAGCAGCCAAACCGGGTTCGGCTATGGCTACACCTTC.

In its sample, this clonotype was seen many times. The CDR3 here is CASSDRRHRAEAFF. CDR3 DNA sequence: TGTGCCAGCAGTGATAGGCGACACCGGGCTGAAGCTTTCTTT. The J gene is TRBJ1-1, the V gene TRBV6-1, with unresolved D. The CDR3 has 14 residues. With 3 bases removed from V and 6 bases from J, the gap between germline ends came to 14 bases. Looked up from germline, CDR1 is MNHNS and CDR2 is SASEGT.

CDR3 loop: CASSFKGMNTEAFF. The CDR3 DNA follows: TGTGCCAGCAGCTTTAAAGGTATGAACACTGAAGCTTTCTTT. The chain carries TRBV7-9 and TRBJ1-1; D uncertain. Germline loops: CDR1 SEHNR, CDR2 FQNEAQ (reference sequence). V lost 3 bases and J 0 bases, leaving 8 bases between the germline ends. CDR3 length: 14 residues. Combining the CDR3 with reference TRBV7-9 and TRBJ1-1 gives the whole variable domain DTGVSQNPRHKITKRGQNVTFRCDPISEHNRLYWYRQTLGQGPEFLTYFQNEAQLEKSRLLSDRFSAERPKGSFSTLEIQRTEQGDSAMYLCASSFKGMNTEAFFGQGTRLTVV.

At least ten counts were recorded for this clonotype. The rearrangement uses TRBV28 and TRBJ1-2; D not resolved. Trimming left V 7 bases short and J 4 bases short, with 7 bases between. This CDR3 is built from 11 residues. In germline, CDR1 is MDHEN, CDR2 SYDVKM. DNA for the CDR3: TGTGCCAGCACCCAAGCCTATGGCTACACCTTC. This gives the protein CASTQAYGYTF.

This clonotype appeared many times. This chain links TRBV28 with TRBJ2-5; 7 bases are a match to TRBD1. The germline V gene has CDR1 MDHEN and CDR2 SYDVKM. There are 17 residues in the CDR3. V was pared by 5 bases and J by 1 base, with 13 bases of the junction left unmatched. The CDR3 spells CASSTPRGPTGQETQYF. The CDR3 DNA follows: TGTGCCAGCAGTACCCCGAGGGGGCCCACCGGCCAAGAGACCCAGTACTTC.

The chain combines TRBV4-3 with TRBJ1-5, with no clear D. V lost 0 bases and J 7 bases, leaving 13 bases between the germline ends. The germline CDR1 and CDR2 sequences are LGHNA and YSLEER. The CDR3 extends over 15 amino acids. The DNA of the CDR3 is TGCGCCAGCAGCCAAGATTGGCGGGGTGGACAGCCCCAGCATTTT. Translation gives CASSQDWRGGQPQHF.

The table lists this clonotype with a few counts. This chain joins TRBV4-1 and TRBJ2-7, with 11 bases aligning to TRBD2. CDR1 and CDR2 (germline): MGHRA, YSYEKL. V shed 0 bases and J 2 bases; nucleotides not matched to a gene: 3. The CDR3 consists of 16 residues. In nucleotides, the CDR3 is TGCGCCAGCAGCCAAGATTTGACTAGCGGGGCCTACGAGCAGTACTTC. Its protein is CASSQDLTSGAYEQYF.

This clonotype was detected many times. For the CDR3, the DNA is TGTGCCAGCAGCACAGAGGGGGGGCGATGGTCGGACCGTAAAGAGACCCAGTACTTC. Its protein product is CASSTEGGRWSDRKETQYF. This rearrangement joins TRBV11-2 to TRBJ2-5; TRBD2 might be the D (7 bases). V was pared by 5 bases and J by 3 bases, with 28 bases between. This CDR3 is 19 amino acids long. Germline V gives CDR1 SGHAT, CDR2 FQNNGV.

There are many counts of this clonotype. The chain carries TRBV24-1 and TRBJ2-7; a possible D gene is TRBD1 (5 bases). CDR1 is KGHDR and CDR2 is SFDVKD in the germline V gene. This CDR3 contains 14 residues. Trimming pared 4 bases from V and 6 bases from J, leaving 15 bases between. The CDR3 loop reads CATSDVQGGREQYF. In DNA form, the CDR3 reads TGTGCCACCAGTGACGTTCAGGGCGGTCGCGAGCAGTACTTC.